Shown below are 22 T cell receptor beta chains from a single sample sequenced in a study of cytomegalovirus exposure and HLA in healthy donors. 60 Vbeta and 13 Jbeta primers were used in PCR. Here immunoSEQ multiplex PCR was the method, and the copy in TCRdb shows in-frame clones only, minus some. This sample has 200,000 to 300,000 clones, with around 83% found just once. The sample comprised PBMCs. Receptor source: a girl aged 2 to 10 in good health and CMV-seronegative.

The J gene is TRBJ1-3, the V gene TRBV5-5, with TRBD1 as a possible D gene (5 bases). Trimming removed 4 bases at V and 4 bases at J, with 18 bases between. The germline V gene encodes CDR1 SGHKS and CDR2 YYEKEE (reference sequence). The CDR3 totals 16 residues. In DNA form, the CDR3 reads TGTGCCAGCAGCCTAAGACAGCTTTCTTTAGGAAACACCATATATTTT. Translating it yields CASSLRQLSLGNTIYF.

The V and J genes are TRBV27 and TRBJ1-2, with 7 bases fitting TRBD1. V shed 5 bases and J 4 bases; nucleotides not matched to a gene: 10. Germline CDR1 and CDR2: MNHEY and SMNVEV (reference sequence). The CDR3 runs 15 residues. The CDR3 DNA follows: TGTGCCAGCAGTCTGTCAGGGGGTGGGTTCTATGGCTACACCTTC. This encodes CASSLSGGGFYGYTF.

J is TRBJ1-1 and V is TRBV5-1; 8 bases line up with TRBD1. The germline gives CDR1 SGHRS, CDR2 YFSETQ. V shed 0 bases, J shed 1 base, and the junction held 2 bases outside the gene matches. This CDR3 is built from 15 residues. CDR3 in DNA: TGCGCCAGCAGCTTGGGACAGGGGACGAACACTGAAGCTTTCTTT. As protein: CASSLGQGTNTEAFF.

This chain uses TRBV14 with TRBJ2-1, with D possibly TRBD1 on 6 matching bases. Germline V gives CDR1 SGHDN, CDR2 FVKESK. V shed 7 bases and J shed 7 bases, with 14 bases lying between them. The CDR3 loop spans 13 amino acids. CDR3 in amino acids: CASTRDIWNEQFF. The CDR3 DNA follows: TGTGCCAGCACCCGGGACATCTGGAATGAGCAGTTCTTC.

The chain employs TRBV11-1 and TRBJ2-7; TRBD1 matches 10 bases. The CDR3 loop spans 14 amino acids. Germline loops: CDR1 SGHAT, CDR2 FQDESV (reference sequence). V was pared by 6 bases and J by 2 bases, with 4 bases of the junction left unmatched. The CDR3 reads CASSFGTGAYEQYF. The CDR3 nucleotides read TGTGCCAGCAGTTTCGGGACAGGGGCCTACGAGCAGTACTTC.

The sample holds a few counts of this clone. The rearrangement links TRBV6-4 to TRBJ2-3, with 11 bases fitting TRBD2. J was trimmed by 5 bases and V by 5 bases; bases with no gene match: 6. This CDR3 comprises 15 residues. Looked up from germline, CDR1 is MRHNA and CDR2 is SNTAGT. The CDR3 protein is CASSPLAGGLDTQYF. The CDR3 DNA follows: TGTGCCAGCAGTCCCCTAGCGGGAGGCCTAGATACGCAGTATTTT.

This chain links TRBV10-3 with TRBJ1-5; a possible D gene is TRBD1 (5 bases). Per germline, CDR1 ENHRY and CDR2 SYGVKD. This CDR3 has 12 residues. Trimming removed 8 bases from V and 7 bases from J, with 12 bases in between. In nucleotides, the CDR3 is TGTGCCATCCACGCCGGGGGGCAGCCCCAGCATTTT. Translation: CAIHAGGQPQHF.

V usage is TRBV19 and J usage is TRBJ1-6, with 8 bases identical to TRBD1. The CDR3 is 15 residues long. V shed 5 bases and J 7 bases; nucleotides not matched to a gene: 7. Germline V CDR1 and CDR2: LNHDA, SQIVND (reference sequence). The CDR3 spells CASSPRQGWNSPLHF. The CDR3, as DNA: TGTGCCAGTAGTCCTCGACAGGGGTGGAATTCACCCCTCCACTTT.

CDR3 protein: CASSRPGQGLYEQYF. The CDR3 nucleotides read TGTGCCAGCAGCCGCCCGGGACAGGGCCTCTACGAGCAGTACTTC. This chain uses TRBV14 with TRBJ2-7; TRBD1 matches at 9 bases. The CDR3 has 15 amino acids. CDR1 and CDR2 from the germline V gene are SGHDN and FVKESK. The V gene end was trimmed by 4 bases and the J gene end by 3 bases; junction bases not matched to a gene: 7.

V and J are TRBV6-1 and TRBJ2-5; 7 positions agree with TRBD1. Looked up from germline, CDR1 is MNHNS and CDR2 is SASEGT. The CDR3 covers 13 residues. The ends lost 4 bases at V and 5 bases at J; junction bases unmatched: 4. The CDR3 is CASSVYRGETQYF. The CDR3 coding sequence is TGTGCCAGCAGTGTATACAGGGGTGAGACCCAGTACTTC.

The chain uses TRBV27 and TRBJ2-1; 10 bases are a match to TRBD2. Germline trimming cut 6 bases from V and 4 bases from J; bases unmatched to any gene: 3. This CDR3 spans 14 amino acids. Germline V CDR1 and CDR2: MNHEY, SMNVEV (reference sequence). DNA for the CDR3: TGTGCCAGCAGCACTAGCGGGGATTACAATGAGCAGTTCTTC. Translation: CASSTSGDYNEQFF.

This clone was picked up a small number of times. The chain employs TRBV27 and TRBJ1-1; 7 nucleotides agree with TRBD1. Germline V gene lookup returns CDR1 MNHEY and CDR2 SMNVEV (reference sequence). The V and J ends lost 4 bases and 4 bases, in that order; junction bases with no gene match: 3. This CDR3 has 13 residues. The CDR3: CASSSTGRTEAFF. In DNA form, the CDR3 reads TGTGCCAGCAGTTCGACAGGGCGCACTGAAGCTTTCTTT.

V gene TRBV29-1 combines with J gene TRBJ1-1, with D perhaps matching TRBD1 (6 bases). Between the trimmed V and J ends, which lost 4 bases and 3 bases, there was a span of 18 bases. The CDR3 covers 15 residues. Per the germline V gene, CDR1 is SQVTM and CDR2 is ANQGSEA. In DNA, the CDR3 is TGCAGCGTTGTCGAGGGGGTTGCTTTGTACACTGAAGCTTTCTTT. This sequence encodes CSVVEGVALYTEAFF.

J is TRBJ2-5 and V is TRBV12-5; no reliable D call. Trimming removed 5 bases from V and 1 base from J, with 8 bases in between. This CDR3 contains 13 residues. Germline CDR1 LGHNT, CDR2 FRNRAP. This CDR3 is CASGRLSQETQYF. For the CDR3, the DNA is TGTGCTAGTGGTCGACTGAGCCAAGAGACCCAGTACTTC.

In DNA form, the CDR3 reads TGTGCCAGCAGCTTAGTAACAGATACGCAGTATTTT. Protein sequence: CASSLVTDTQYF. The chain carries TRBV11-2 and TRBJ2-3; D remains unclear. V was shortened by 1 base and J by 3 bases, with 2 bases between the two germline ends. Germline loops: CDR1 SGHAT, CDR2 FQNNGV. CDR3 size: 12 residues.

This sequence joins TRBV25-1 and TRBJ2-5; tentatively, D is TRBD1 (6 bases). This CDR3 contains 15 residues. Trimming shortened V by 1 base and J by 5 bases, and 14 bases separated the two germline ends. Germline V gene lookup returns CDR1 MGHDK and CDR2 SYGVNS. CDR3 DNA sequence: TGTGCCAGCAGTGAATCAGGGGAAATTGGGGAGACCCAGTACTTC. Residues: CASSESGEIGETQYF.

The chain joins TRBV2 to TRBJ2-7, with 16 nucleotides matching TRBD2. The CDR3 spans 16 residues. V lost 6 bases, J lost 2 bases, and 4 bases stayed unmatched. Germline V gene data show CDR1 as SNHLY and CDR2 as FYNNEI. The CDR3, as DNA: TGTGCCAGCAGATACGGGACTAGCGGGGGGGCCTACGAGCAGTACTTC. Amino acid sequence: CASRYGTSGGAYEQYF.

V usage is TRBV7-9 and J usage is TRBJ1-1; weak D call: TRBD1 (5 bases). The CDR3 has 12 residues. From germline, CDR1 is SEHNR and CDR2 FQNEAQ (reference sequence). V was shortened by 7 bases and J by 5 bases, with 11 bases between the two germline ends. CDR3 amino acids: CASKGKGTEAFF. CDR3 nucleotide sequence: TGTGCCAGCAAGGGGAAAGGAACTGAAGCTTTCTTT.

The chain is built from TRBV7-6 and TRBJ1-1, with 8 nucleotides matching TRBD1. The CDR3 extends over 17 amino acids. V lost 3 bases, J lost 1 base, and 10 bases stayed unmatched. CDR1 and CDR2 (germline): SGHVS, FNYEAQ. The CDR3: CASSFNPGQVGNTEAFF. In DNA form, the CDR3 reads TGTGCCAGCAGCTTCAATCCGGGACAGGTGGGGAACACTGAAGCTTTCTTT.

This clone is a singleton in its sample. The V and J genes are TRBV10-3 and TRBJ2-5; TRBD2 might be the D (6 bases). The V end lost 8 bases, the J end lost 3 bases, and 16 bases lay between the germline ends. CDR3 length: 14 residues. Germline V CDR1 and CDR2: ENHRY, SYGVKD. The CDR3: CAIARKIAEETQYF. CDR3 bases: TGTGCCATCGCCCGGAAAATAGCGGAAGAGACCCAGTACTTC.

CDR3 sequence reads: CASSFSGPEQYF. The CDR3, as DNA: TGCGCCAGCAGCTTTAGCGGTCCCGAGCAGTACTTC. The V gene is TRBV5-1, the J gene TRBJ2-7; weak D call: TRBD2 (6 bases). Trimming pared 2 bases from V and 6 bases from J, leaving 9 bases between. CDR1 is SGHRS, CDR2 YFSETQ, per germline. The CDR3 contains 12 residues.

The gene calls are TRBV11-3 and TRBJ1-1, with 11 bases lining up with TRBD1. The V gene's germline CDR1 is SGHNT and CDR2 YENEEA. CDR3 length: 16 amino acids. J was trimmed by 5 bases and V by 5 bases; bases with no gene match: 10. The CDR3 is CASSPRDRGGRTEAFF. In DNA, the CDR3 is TGTGCCAGCAGCCCCCGGGACAGGGGGGGAAGGACTGAAGCTTTCTTT.